The entry below describes one TCR beta chain. Naive CD45RA+ and memory CD45RA-negative subsets were split from CD4+ cells. This CDR3 is 14 amino acids long. CDR1 and CDR2 (germline): MDHEN, SYDVKM. Unmatched junction bases numbered 4, after V lost 4 bases and J lost 6 bases. The record originates from a study of shared clonotypes between healthy human individuals. Here immunoSEQ multiplex PCR was the method, and the copy in TCRdb shows in-frame clones only, minus some. In the table there are around 2,000,000 clones, 85% to 95% of which are singletons. Sequences were obtained from naive CD4+ T cells sorted from blood. Subset given: CD45RA+ positively selected. The gene calls are TRBV28 and TRBJ2-1, with 9 bases identical to TRBD1. The clonotype was recovered from a man between 18 and 29 years old in good health. This chain's CDR3 is CASSSPGQGNEQFF. As DNA, the CDR3 is TGTGCCAGCAGTTCCCCGGGACAGGGCAATGAGCAGTTCTTC.